A selection of T cell receptor beta chains follows, all from one sample in a study of identical twins. TCRdb itself ran the 5' RACE reads through MiXCR, one entry per CDR3 protein. The profile covers about 1.7 million distinct CDR3 sequences, with about 32% appearing a single time and more than 0.25% taken by the ten largest. The sequenced material came from cord blood. The receptors originated from a newborn girl in good health. Both conserved end residues are part of each CDR3. The D gene is left open where the match is weak. The size of a clone is reported for some rows only, either as once, few or many, or as a class for expanded clones.

v_call	d_call	clone_size	j_call	cdr3_nt	cdr3_aa
TRBV11-2	TRBD2	few	TRBJ2-1	TGTGCCAGCAGCTTTCCGCAGACTAGCGGGAGTCGCGATGAGCAGTTCTTC	CASSFPQTSGSRDEQFF
TRBV5-1	-	few	TRBJ2-5	TGCGCCAGCAGCTTGGAGGCGCCCCAAGAGACCCAGTACTTC	CASSLEAPQETQYF
TRBV29-1	-	few	TRBJ2-4	TGCAGCGTTGGTGCGGGGGGACAGGGAAACATTCAGTACTTC	CSVGAGGQGNIQYF
TRBV21-1	-	few	TRBJ2-7	TGTGCCAGCAGCAAACCCTATCCGCGGGGCTCGTACGAGCAGTACTTC	CASSKPYPRGSYEQYF
TRBV18	TRBD1	-	TRBJ1-5	TGTGCCAGCTCACCCCCGGGACAGGGTAGCAATCAGCCCCAGCATTTT	CASSPPGQGSNQPQHF
TRBV5-4	-	-	TRBJ1-1	TGTGCCAGCAGCGCCAGAGGACAGATGAACACTGAAGCTTTCTTT	CASSARGQMNTEAFF
TRBV25-1	-	few	TRBJ1-1	TGTGCCAGCAGGGGACCTATGAACACTGAAGCTTTCTTT	CASRGPMNTEAFF
TRBV20-1	TRBD1	few	TRBJ1-5	TGCAGTGCTAGTCGTGGGACAGCCGCTGCAAATCAGCCCCAGCATTTT	CSASRGTAAANQPQHF
TRBV24-1	TRBD1	-	TRBJ1-4	TGTGCCACCAGTGACCAACAGGGGCTTAATGAAAAACTGTTTTTT	CATSDQQGLNEKLFF
TRBV7-8	-	-	TRBJ1-5	TGTGCCAGCAGCAAAGACGGGATTCGCAATCAGCCCCAGCATTTT	CASSKDGIRNQPQHF
TRBV6-6	TRBD1	-	TRBJ1-4	TGTGCCAGCAGGCAAAACAGGGGCGGGACTAATGAAAAACTGTTTTTT	CASRQNRGGTNEKLFF
TRBV10-3	-	-	TRBJ1-5	TGTGCCATGGGGGCAGGGGTAAATCAGCCCCAGCATTTT	CAMGAGVNQPQHF
TRBV6-1	TRBD1	-	TRBJ1-2	TGTGCCAGCAGTGAACCGGGACAGGGCGTTTTGTATGGCTACACCTTC	CASSEPGQGVLYGYTF
TRBV13	-	few	TRBJ2-7	TGTGCCAGCCAATATGGGAGCTCCTCCTACAATGAGCAGTACTTC	CASQYGSSSYNEQYF
TRBV7-2	-	few	TRBJ1-2	TGTGCCAGCAGTACAGGGTCCGACTATGGCTACACCTTC	CASSTGSDYGYTF
TRBV5-1	-	-	TRBJ1-4	TGCGCCAGCAGCTTGGGCGTGTTTGGCAGGGTAACTAATGAAAAACTGTTTTTT	CASSLGVFGRVTNEKLFF
TRBV6-1	-	few	TRBJ2-1	TGTGCCGCGGACAGCTACAATGAGCAGTTCTTC	CAADSYNEQFF
TRBV5-1	TRBD2	once	TRBJ2-3	TGCGCCAGCAGCTTGGGGACTAGCGAAGGCACAGATACGCAGTATTTT	CASSLGTSEGTDTQYF
TRBV10-3	TRBD2	once	TRBJ2-1	TGTGCCATCAGTCCCTTAGCGGGGGGGGCCTACAATGAGCAGTTCTTC	CAISPLAGGAYNEQFF
TRBV12-3/TRBV12-4	-	many	TRBJ2-7	TGTGCCAGCAGTTTTGTCGGGGACTCCTACGAGCAGTACTTC	CASSFVGDSYEQYF
TRBV7-9	TRBD2	few	TRBJ2-1	TGTGCCAGCAGCTTAGTAGCCACTAGCGGGAGCTACAATGAGCAGTTCTTC	CASSLVATSGSYNEQFF
TRBV6-2/TRBV6-3	-	few	TRBJ1-2	TGTGCCAGCAGTGGATCCGGACAGCGCAACTATGGCTACACCTTC	CASSGSGQRNYGYTF
TRBV10-3	-	few	TRBJ1-1	TGTGCCATCAGTGAGTCGTTGTACACTGAAGCTTTCTTT	CAISESLYTEAFF
TRBV4-2	-	-	TRBJ2-7	TGTGCCAGCAGCCAAGATCGGAACAGGGTCTACGAGCAGTACTTC	CASSQDRNRVYEQYF
TRBV11-1	TRBD1	-	TRBJ2-5	TGTGCCAGCAGCCTACCGACAGGGGAGACCCAGTACTTC	CASSLPTGETQYF
TRBV20-1	TRBD1	-	TRBJ2-3	TGCAGTGAGGGGGCGGGCCGCACAGATACGCAGTATTTT	CSEGAGRTDTQYF
TRBV7-2	-	-	TRBJ2-7	TGTGCCAGCAGCTCACTTAGAATGGGGCCCTCCTACGAGCAGTACTTC	CASSSLRMGPSYEQYF
TRBV27	TRBD2	-	TRBJ2-1	TGTGCCAGCAGTCCCTTAGCGGGAAAGAGTAAGAATGAGCAGTTCTTC	CASSPLAGKSKNEQFF
TRBV28	-	-	TRBJ2-4	TGTGCCAGCAGTTTGAACAGGATGTACTTC	CASSLNRMYF
TRBV7-2	-	-	TRBJ2-7	TGTGCCAGCAGCCTCACAGGGACTGTTCACCTCTACGAGCAGTACTTC	CASSLTGTVHLYEQYF
TRBV20-1	TRBD1	-	TRBJ1-2	TGCAGTGCTAGAGACCCGGGACAGGGGGTTTATGGCTACACCTTC	CSARDPGQGVYGYTF
TRBV29-1	-	-	TRBJ1-3	TGCAGCGTCGTCCTACCTGGAAACACCATATATTTT	CSVVLPGNTIYF
TRBV4-1	-	many	TRBJ2-7	TGCGCCAGCAGCCAAGTGTACAGGCGCTCCTACGAGCAGTACTTC	CASSQVYRRSYEQYF
TRBV27	-	-	TRBJ1-5	TGTGCCAGCAGTTTAAAAGTGGGCAATCAGCCCCAGCATTTT	CASSLKVGNQPQHF
TRBV7-2	-	-	TRBJ2-3	TGTGCCAGCAGCTTAGCGCCCAACGGGAAGGATACGCAGTATTTT	CASSLAPNGKDTQYF
TRBV12-3/TRBV12-4	-	few	TRBJ2-7	TGTGCCAGCAGTTTCCTCCTTCTGGGGAGGAACTACGAGCAGTACTTC	CASSFLLLGRNYEQYF
TRBV16	-	many	TRBJ2-3	TGTGCCAGCAGCCCCGCGCCGGATACGCAGTATTTT	CASSPAPDTQYF
TRBV21-1	-	few	TRBJ2-7	TGTGCCAGCAGCAAGTGGGGCAGGGAGAGTTCCTACGAGCAGTACTTC	CASSKWGRESSYEQYF
TRBV18	-	-	TRBJ1-1	TGTGCCAGCTCACCGGTAGAGGGGAGAGCTTTCTTT	CASSPVEGRAFF
TRBV6-6	-	-	TRBJ2-7	TGTGCCAGCGGTTTGACTAGTCTACCTACCTACGAGCAGTACTTC	CASGLTSLPTYEQYF
TRBV7-6	-	-	TRBJ1-5	TGTGCCAGCAGCCAGGCCGGGCGGTATAGCAATCAGCCCCAGCATTTT	CASSQAGRYSNQPQHF